This T cell receptor beta chain was profiled in a study of blood T cell repertoires in COVID-19. Whole-study context: Acute and convalescent COVID-19 specimens originated in the United States, Italy and Spain.

V was clipped by 3 bases and J by 0 bases; unmatched bases: 4. Per the germline V gene, CDR1 is SGDLS and CDR2 is YYNGEE. This CDR3 contains 16 residues. Measured with immunoSEQ multiplex PCR; TCRdb has only the in-frame clones, and not every one. The sample shows about 200,000 clones, around 85% of them seen only once. Seattle's enrolled individuals joined amid active infection and were then monitored longitudinally. The sequence came from a man aged 55 to 69 with COVID-19, enrolled during active disease. The chain is built from TRBV9 and TRBJ1-2, with 11 bases fitting TRBD1. Specimen: peripheral blood. The CDR3 DNA follows: TGTGCCAGCAGCGGGACAGGGGGCAACCCTAACTATGGCTACACCTTC. Protein sequence: CASSGTGGNPNYGYTF.